A selection of T cell receptor beta chains follows, all from one sample in a study of T cells in Graves' hyperthyroidism and ophthalmopathy. TCRdb recomputed calls from the multiplex PCR reads with MiXCR, one row per CDR3 protein. The data show 300,000 to 450,000 distinct CDR3 sequences, with roughly 18% seen just once and about a sixth held by the top ten. Sequenced input: blood. The receptor source for this set is a woman in her thirties or forties with Graves' ophthalmopathy. The CDR3 runs from the conserved cysteine through the conserved F or W. Fields, in order: J gene, CDR3 length, D gene, V gene, clone size, CDR3 DNA, CDR3 protein. The D gene is left open where the match is weak. Part of the rows lack a size; the others show once, few, many or a class for expanded clones.

>TRBJ2-4|14|.|TRBV20-1|many
TGCAGTGTCCGAACTAGCGTCTCCAAGGGGGTTCAGTACTTC
CSVRTSVSKGVQYF
>TRBJ1-2|14|.|TRBV6-1|many
TGTGCCAGCAGCAGGGGTTTGGGGCAGGATGGCTACACCTTC
CASSRGLGQDGYTF
>TRBJ2-7|13|TRBD1|TRBV10-3|few
TGTGCCATCAAAGGGACAGGGGTCTACGAGCAGTACTTC
CAIKGTGVYEQYF
>TRBJ2-7|15|TRBD1|TRBV12-3/TRBV12-4|many
TGTGCCACCCAAGCGGGACAGGGTATGACCTACGAGCAGTACTTC
CATQAGQGMTYEQYF
>TRBJ2-7|13|.|TRBV27|many
TGTGCCAGCAGTTTTGGACAGTACTACGAGCAGTACTTC
CASSFGQYYEQYF
>TRBJ2-7|16|.|TRBV5-1|many
TGCGCCAGCAGCTTGGAGGGAAGTCGGGGGCTCGGCGAGCAGTACTTC
CASSLEGSRGLGEQYF
>TRBJ2-5|12|.|TRBV6-5|.
TGTGCCAGCAGTCTGATCCCCCAGACCCAGTACTTC
CASSLIPQTQYF
>TRBJ1-1|13|.|TRBV12-3/TRBV12-4|many
TGTGCCAGCAGTCCCCTACAGGGAACTGAAGCTTTCTTT
CASSPLQGTEAFF
>TRBJ2-2|14|.|TRBV20-1|.
TGCAGTGCTAGTGGGGGGATGGACACCGGGGAGCTGTTTTTT
CSASGGMDTGELFF
>TRBJ2-5|15|TRBD2|TRBV12-3/TRBV12-4|.
TGTGCCAGCAGTTTCGTTAGCGGGAACCAAGAGACGCAGTACTTC
CASSFVSGNQETQYF
>TRBJ1-1|13|.|TRBV5-1|many
TGCGCCAGCAGCTTGGGACTAGGCCAAGAAGCTTTCTTT
CASSLGLGQEAFF
>TRBJ1-1|13|.|TRBV6-2/TRBV6-3|.
TGTGCCAGCAGGGCCGGGGGGACCACTGAAGCTTACTTT
CASRAGGTTEAYF
>TRBJ1-1|14|TRBD1|TRBV12-3/TRBV12-4|many
TGTGCCAGCAGCTCGTGGCCAGGGGGGACTGAAGCTTTCTTT
CASSSWPGGTEAFF
>TRBJ2-1|14|.|TRBV20-1|many
TGCAGTGCTAGAAAAAGGAGCTCCTACAATGAGCAGTTCTTC
CSARKRSSYNEQFF